These T cell receptor beta chains were read from a single sample in a study of T cell clonotyping in hematopoietic cell transplantation. The repertoire was sequenced with immunoSEQ multiplex PCR; TCRdb's copy has only in-frame clones and lacks some. The sample records 1,500 to 2,000 clones, 78% being singletons. The sequenced sample was PBMCs, obtained 30 days after allogeneic stem cell transplant. The receptors come from a male patient in his sixties who had an allogeneic stem cell transplant, so the T cells may come from the graft donor. Some clones in this sample may be carry-over from other donors' samples. Both conserved end residues are part of each CDR3. Fields, in order: clone size, D gene, V gene, J gene, CDR3 DNA, CDR3 protein. D genes are given only for firm matches. Some rows mark clone size as missing; the rest say once, few, many or name a class of expanded clone.

clone_size: NA
d_call: NA
v_call: TRBV19
j_call: TRBJ2-7
cdr3_nt: TGTGCCAGTAGTGGTAATGTCGGCTACGAGCAGTACTTC
cdr3_aa: CASSGNVGYEQYF

clone_size: NA
d_call: NA
v_call: TRBV7-6
j_call: TRBJ1-6
cdr3_nt: TGTGCCAGCAGCCAAGACAGGAATAATTCACCCCTCCACTTT
cdr3_aa: CASSQDRNNSPLHF

clone_size: NA
d_call: TRBD1
v_call: TRBV2
j_call: TRBJ1-6
cdr3_nt: TGTGCCAGCAGTCAGGGGGCGCGAGGGAATTCACCCCTCCACTTT
cdr3_aa: CASSQGARGNSPLHF

clone_size: few
d_call: NA
v_call: TRBV27
j_call: TRBJ2-1
cdr3_nt: TGTGCCAGCAGTTCCCGTCTTGAGCAGTTCTTC
cdr3_aa: CASSSRLEQFF

clone_size: NA
d_call: TRBD2
v_call: TRBV27
j_call: TRBJ2-3
cdr3_nt: TGTGCCAGCAGTTTGACAAGCGGGAGTATGGATACGCAGTATTTT
cdr3_aa: CASSLTSGSMDTQYF

clone_size: NA
d_call: NA
v_call: TRBV29-1
j_call: TRBJ1-3
cdr3_nt: TGCAGCGTTGAAACGGGCGCGGACCCGGGAAACACCATATATTTT
cdr3_aa: CSVETGADPGNTIYF

clone_size: NA
d_call: NA
v_call: TRBV7-7
j_call: TRBJ2-2
cdr3_nt: TGTGCTATAAGCAGGGCGAACACCGGGGAGCTGTTTTTT
cdr3_aa: CAISRANTGELFF

clone_size: few
d_call: NA
v_call: TRBV27
j_call: TRBJ2-1
cdr3_nt: TGTGCCAGCAGTTCCCAGGGATACAATGAGCAGTTCTTC
cdr3_aa: CASSSQGYNEQFF

clone_size: NA
d_call: NA
v_call: TRBV4-3
j_call: TRBJ2-7
cdr3_nt: TGCGCCAGCAGCCCCGGACTCTGGGACGAGCAGTACTTC
cdr3_aa: CASSPGLWDEQYF

clone_size: NA
d_call: NA
v_call: TRBV2
j_call: TRBJ2-1
cdr3_nt: TGTGCCAGCAGTCCATCCATACTTGTTGATGAGCAGTTCTTC
cdr3_aa: CASSPSILVDEQFF

clone_size: few
d_call: TRBD2
v_call: TRBV11-2
j_call: TRBJ2-7
cdr3_nt: TGTGCCAGCAGGGCTAGCGGGAGCGACGAGCAGTACTTC
cdr3_aa: CASRASGSDEQYF

clone_size: NA
d_call: TRBD1
v_call: TRBV5-1
j_call: TRBJ2-7
cdr3_nt: TGCGCCAGCAGATCCGGGACAGGCCCGTACGAGCAGTACTTC
cdr3_aa: CASRSGTGPYEQYF

clone_size: NA
d_call: TRBD1
v_call: TRBV5-6
j_call: TRBJ2-5
cdr3_nt: TGTGCCAGCAGCTGGGGGACAGGCGCGGAGACCCAGTACTTC
cdr3_aa: CASSWGTGAETQYF

clone_size: NA
d_call: NA
v_call: TRBV4-3
j_call: TRBJ1-1
cdr3_nt: TGCGCCAGCAGCCAACAGGGGTACACTGAAGCTTTCTTT
cdr3_aa: CASSQQGYTEAFF

clone_size: NA
d_call: NA
v_call: TRBV6-1
j_call: TRBJ2-1
cdr3_nt: TGTGCCATCAGTGAGTTTCCAGGGGGGCAGACTAGCGATGAGCAGTTCTTC
cdr3_aa: CAISEFPGGQTSDEQFF

clone_size: NA
d_call: NA
v_call: TRBV18
j_call: TRBJ1-5
cdr3_nt: TGTGCCAGCTCACCAGGGGGGGCGGGCAATCAGCCCCAGCATTTT
cdr3_aa: CASSPGGAGNQPQHF

clone_size: NA
d_call: NA
v_call: TRBV5-1
j_call: TRBJ2-5
cdr3_nt: TGCGCCAGCAGCCCGGAGGGAGAGACCCAGTACTTC
cdr3_aa: CASSPEGETQYF

clone_size: few
d_call: NA
v_call: TRBV29-1
j_call: TRBJ2-1
cdr3_nt: TGCAGCGTCTTGGACGGAAATTACAATGAGCAGTTCTTC
cdr3_aa: CSVLDGNYNEQFF

clone_size: NA
d_call: TRBD1
v_call: TRBV5-6
j_call: TRBJ2-7
cdr3_nt: TGTGCCAGCAGCTGGGGGACAGGGCACTACGAGCAGTACTTC
cdr3_aa: CASSWGTGHYEQYF

clone_size: NA
d_call: TRBD2
v_call: TRBV4-3
j_call: TRBJ2-7
cdr3_nt: TGCGCCAGCAGCCACGAGCCACTCGGCGGGGCTAGCGGCTACGAGCAGTACTTC
cdr3_aa: CASSHEPLGGASGYEQYF

clone_size: NA
d_call: NA
v_call: TRBV6-5
j_call: TRBJ1-5
cdr3_nt: TGTGCCAGCAGTTACCTCGGGGGACCGTGGCCCCAGCATTTT
cdr3_aa: CASSYLGGPWPQHF

clone_size: NA
d_call: NA
v_call: TRBV19
j_call: TRBJ2-1
cdr3_nt: TGTGCCAGTAGTATCAGCGGAAACAATGAGCAGTTCTTC
cdr3_aa: CASSISGNNEQFF

clone_size: NA
d_call: TRBD1
v_call: TRBV5-1
j_call: TRBJ1-6
cdr3_nt: TGCGCCAGCAGCCCCGGACAGGGTCGCTCACCCCTCCACTTT
cdr3_aa: CASSPGQGRSPLHF

clone_size: once
d_call: NA
v_call: TRBV5-4
j_call: TRBJ2-5
cdr3_nt: TGTGCCAGCAGCTTGTTGGGGGTAGGGGAGACCCAGTACTTC
cdr3_aa: CASSLLGVGETQYF

clone_size: NA
d_call: TRBD1
v_call: TRBV5-4
j_call: TRBJ1-5
cdr3_nt: TGTGCCAGCAGCTTCCGCGGGACAGGGCCTAGAGGTGGCAATCAGCCCCAGCATTTT
cdr3_aa: CASSFRGTGPRGGNQPQHF

clone_size: few
d_call: NA
v_call: TRBV13
j_call: TRBJ1-3
cdr3_nt: TGTGCCAGCAGCCTCCCAGGGTCTGGAAACACCATATATTTT
cdr3_aa: CASSLPGSGNTIYF

clone_size: few
d_call: TRBD1
v_call: TRBV29-1
j_call: TRBJ2-5
cdr3_nt: TGCAGCGTTGAATGGGACAGGGGTCCATGGGAGACCCAGTACTTC
cdr3_aa: CSVEWDRGPWETQYF

clone_size: NA
d_call: NA
v_call: TRBV25-1
j_call: TRBJ1-3
cdr3_nt: TGTGCCAGCAGTGGTTGGGTCTGGAAAGACACCATATATTTT
cdr3_aa: CASSGWVWKDTIYF